This T cell receptor (beta chain) was sequenced for a study of cytomegalovirus exposure and HLA in healthy donors. Trimming removed 0 bases from V and 4 bases from J, with 9 bases in between. CDR1 is LGHNA and CDR2 is YSLEER in the germline V gene. The CDR3 is 14 amino acids. Donors in the study were healthy people who gave bone marrow. Primers included in the PCR were 60 Vbeta and 13 Jbeta primers. The repertoire was sequenced with immunoSEQ multiplex PCR; TCRdb's copy has only in-frame clones and lacks some. The profile shows 90,000 to 100,000 clones, about 81% of them singletons. Concerning this clone: No antigen is known for it.

Study results and caveats: Analyses of presence/absence relied on an assumption of roughly uniform sequencing depth across donors. The classifier, whose performance was assessed in both the original and validation cohorts, reportedly diagnosed cytomegalovirus status with high specificity and sensitivity.

The J gene is TRBJ1-2, the V gene TRBV4-3, with D unresolved. Sample: PBMCs. The origin of this receptor is a man in his forties in good health and CMV-seronegative. CDR3 sequence: CASSQEGRSYGYTF. DNA of the CDR3: TGCGCCAGCAGCCAAGAGGGCAGGTCCTATGGCTACACCTTC.